A single sample is the source of the 31 T cell receptor beta chains below, sequenced in a study of blood T cell repertoires in COVID-19. Sequencing was performed with immunoSEQ multiplex PCR; in TCRdb, only in-frame clones are kept and a portion is missing. The sample consists of 180,000 or so clones, 60% to 80% of them appearing once. Material for sequencing was PBMCs or T cells enriched from blood (not recorded which). These receptor sequences come from a man in his 60s who had been exposed to COVID-19.

This sequence joins TRBV28 and TRBJ1-6; no clear D gene. V was shortened by 1 base and J by 0 bases, with 7 bases between the two germline ends. There are 16 residues in the CDR3. Germline loops: CDR1 MDHEN, CDR2 SYDVKM. DNA of the CDR3: TGTGCCAGCAGTTTATTGCCCGGCTCCTATAATTCACCCCTCCACTTT. This encodes CASSLLPGSYNSPLHF. Full variable domain (missing parts from reference TRBV28 and TRBJ1-6): DVKVTQSSRYLVKRTGEKVFLECVQDMDHENMFWYRQDPGLGLRLIYFSYDVKMKEKGDIPEGYSVSREKKERFSLILESASTNQTSMYLCASSLLPGSYNSPLHFGNGTRLTVT.

The chain uses TRBV12-2 and TRBJ2-1; TRBD1 was called by the table and not checked on the DNA. TRBV12-2 is a pseudogene segment. CDR3 size: 17 residues. CDR3: CASRLGRDRGPRNEQFF. Here the CDR3 DNA reads TGTGCAAGTCGCTTAGGGAGGGACAGGGGGCCGAGAAATGAGCAGTTCTTC.

The chain recombines TRBV10-3 with TRBJ2-3; 9 positions agree with TRBD1. CDR1 is ENHRY, CDR2 SYGVKD, per germline. V was clipped by 2 bases and J by 3 bases; unmatched bases: 3. The CDR3 has 15 residues. This CDR3 reads CAISENGQGTDTQYF. The CDR3 bases are TGTGCCATCAGTGAGAATGGACAGGGGACAGATACGCAGTATTTT.

The chain links TRBV10-1 to TRBJ2-1; 14 positions agree with TRBD2. The CDR3 totals 15 residues. Germline CDR1 WNHNN, CDR2 SYGVQD (reference sequence). Trimming removed 6 bases from V and 7 bases from J; junction bases left unmatched: 5. The CDR3 bases are TGCGCCAGCAGGGGGACTAGCGGGAGAAGTAATGAGCAGTTCTTC. Translation gives CASRGTSGRSNEQFF.

The sample holds many counts of this clone. The V gene is TRBV19, the J gene TRBJ1-3, with 7 bases that match TRBD1. This CDR3 comprises 15 residues. V trimming: 11 bases; J trimming: 0 bases; junction bases outside the gene matches: 10. Germline CDR1 and CDR2: LNHDA and SQIVND (reference sequence). CDR3: CACRMDRSSGNTIYF. DNA for the CDR3: TGTGCCTGCCGGATGGACAGGAGCTCTGGAAACACCATATATTTT.

This chain's CDR3 is CASTSRVGTAYTF. CDR3 coding DNA: TGTGCCAGCACCTCAAGGGTCGGGACAGCTTACACCTTC. The rearrangement joins TRBV12-3 or TRBV12-4 to TRBJ1-2; the match to TRBD1 covers 7 bases. The CDR3 extends over 13 amino acids. The J segment lost 11 bases and the V segment lost 7 bases, leaving 13 bases of the junction unmatched.

The chain links TRBV10-2 to TRBJ2-7; 7 bases agree with TRBD1. The length of the CDR3 is 13 residues. V shed 6 bases, J shed 8 bases, and the junction held 10 bases outside the gene matches. Germline V gives CDR1 WSHSY, CDR2 SAAADI. The CDR3 nucleotides read TGCGCCAGCAGCGCCGCGACAGGGATACAGCAGTACTTC. Its protein is CASSAATGIQQYF.

In its sample, this clone was seen a few times. The chain links TRBV3-1 (or the pseudogene TRBV3-2) to TRBJ2-7, with D unclear. V lost 0 bases and J 6 bases, leaving 6 bases between the germline ends. Germline V gives CDR1 LGHDT, CDR2 YNNKEL (reference sequence). This CDR3 region has 12 residues. CDR3 sequence: CASSQETREQYF. In DNA form, the CDR3 reads TGTGCCAGCAGCCAAGAAACGCGCGAGCAGTACTTC.

This sequence joins TRBV6-1 and TRBJ1-3; 11 bases are a match to TRBD1. This CDR3 has 16 residues. From germline, CDR1 is MNHNS and CDR2 SASEGT. The V and J ends lost 3 bases and 4 bases, in that order; junction bases with no gene match: 5. Here the CDR3 DNA reads TGTGCCAGCAGTGAGACGGACAGGGGGCTCGGAAACACCATATATTTT. Translation: CASSETDRGLGNTIYF.

This clone has a handful of counts. This sample also contains other DNA sequences that code for the same CDR3. The chain employs TRBV19 and TRBJ2-7; 11 nucleotides line up with TRBD2. V was clipped by 8 bases and J by 6 bases; unmatched bases: 6. Germline CDR1 and CDR2: LNHDA and SQIVND (reference sequence). This CDR3 comprises 13 residues. In DNA, the CDR3 is TGTGCCAGTTCAGGTCTAGCGGGAGGCGAGCAGTACTTC. It codes for CASSGLAGGEQYF.

The V gene is TRBV11-3, the J gene TRBJ2-7; no reliable D call. Germline V gives CDR1 SGHNT, CDR2 YENEEA. The CDR3 runs 14 residues. V gave up 5 bases and J gave up 0 bases, with 11 bases separating them. CDR3 amino acids: CASSAPLVSYEQYF. For the CDR3, the DNA is TGTGCCAGCAGCGCCCCCCTAGTCTCCTACGAGCAGTACTTC.

This clone showed up many times. The CDR3 DNA reads TGTGCCACCAGCACCGTTAGATCCTACAATGAGCAGTTCTTC. Translation gives CATSTVRSYNEQFF. The chain has TRBV15 and TRBJ2-1; unclear D gene. The germline V and J ends were trimmed by 4 bases and 1 base, with 8 bases remaining between them. CDR1 is LNHNV, CDR2 YYDKDF, per germline (reference sequence). The CDR3 has 14 amino acids.

The J gene is TRBJ2-7, the V gene TRBV28; no reliable D call. Germline CDR1 is MDHEN and CDR2 is SYDVKM. V shed 5 bases and J shed 0 bases, with 11 bases lying between them. The CDR3 sequence is 14 residues long. CDR3 coding DNA: TGTGCCAGCAGTCTAACTTTGAGCTCCTACGAGCAGTACTTC. Translation gives CASSLTLSSYEQYF.

The J gene is TRBJ1-5, the V gene TRBV7-8, with D tentatively TRBD1 (5 bases). CDR3 length: 18 residues. Germline V gives CDR1 SGHVS, CDR2 FQNEAQ. The V gene lost 5 bases and the J gene lost 2 bases, with 22 bases spanning the gap. The CDR3 reads CASSPPGMGQIGNQPQHF. DNA of the CDR3: TGTGCCAGCAGCCCCCCAGGCATGGGGCAGATTGGCAATCAGCCCCAGCATTTT. Full variable domain (remainder filled in from reference TRBV7-8 and TRBJ1-5): GAGVSQSPRYKVAKRGQDVALRCDPISGHVSLFWYQQALGQGPEFLTYFQNEAQLDKSGLPSDRFFAERPEGSVSTLKIQRTQQEDSAVYLCASSPPGMGQIGNQPQHFGDGTRLSIL.

The chain is built from TRBV6-1 and TRBJ1-1; 8 nucleotides line up with TRBD1. Per the germline V gene, CDR1 is MNHNS and CDR2 is SASEGT. The ends lost 2 bases at V and 1 base at J; junction bases unmatched: 3. The CDR3 runs 15 residues. CDR3 DNA sequence: TGTGCCAGCAGTGAATTAACAGGGGGGAACACTGAAGCTTTCTTT. It translates to CASSELTGGNTEAFF.

V and J are TRBV24-1 and TRBJ2-7, with 7 bases aligning to TRBD1. V lost 4 bases to trimming and J lost 3 bases; unmatched junction nucleotides: 5. From germline, CDR1 is KGHDR and CDR2 SFDVKD. There are 14 residues in the CDR3. The CDR3 DNA reads as TGTGCCACCAGTGACCGACGGACAGGCTACGAGCAGTACTTC. It is translated as CATSDRRTGYEQYF.

The chain employs TRBV19 and TRBJ1-4; no definite D call. The germline gives CDR1 LNHDA, CDR2 SQIVND (reference sequence). V was trimmed by 8 bases and J by 7 bases, leaving 11 bases between them. There are 12 residues in the CDR3. CDR3 DNA: TGTGCCAGTCGAGTTTTGAGTGAAAAACTGTTTTTT. Its translation: CASRVLSEKLFF.

The chain is built from TRBV28 and TRBJ2-1, with D perhaps matching TRBD2 (6 bases). Trimming shortened V by 6 bases and J by 6 bases, and 15 bases separated the two germline ends. Germline V gene lookup returns CDR1 MDHEN and CDR2 SYDVKM. This CDR3 is built from 14 residues. This chain's CDR3 is CASRDRMGGNEQFF. In nucleotides, the CDR3 is TGTGCCAGCAGGGACCGGATGGGGGGCAATGAGCAGTTCTTC.

This chain uses TRBV7-9 with TRBJ2-7, with D possibly matching TRBD1 (6 bases). There are 15 residues in the CDR3. The V end lost 1 base, the J end lost 2 bases, and 12 bases lay between the germline ends. Germline lookup yields CDR1 SEHNR and CDR2 FQNEAQ (reference sequence). The CDR3 region has the DNA TGTGCCAGCAGCTTAGTGGGGGACACTACCTACGAGCAGTACTTC. It translates to CASSLVGDTTYEQYF.

In this sample, this clone turned up once. This chain connects TRBV2 to TRBJ1-1; D is perhaps TRBD1 (5 bases). The CDR3 extends over 16 amino acids. Germline assignment: CDR1 SNHLY and CDR2 FYNNEI. Trimming removed 5 bases from V and 5 bases from J, with 21 bases in between. This CDR3 is CASSYNRGRSRTEAFF. CDR3 bases: TGTGCCAGCAGTTACAATAGGGGAAGATCGAGGACTGAAGCTTTCTTT. The full variable domain, rest sourced from reference TRBV2 and TRBJ1-1, is EPEVTQTPSHQVTQMGQEVILRCVPISNHLYFYWYRQILGQKVEFLVSFYNNEISEKSEIFDDQFSVERPDGSNFTLKIRSTKLEDSAMYFCASSYNRGRSRTEAFFGQGTRLTVV.

The genes are TRBV6-5 and TRBJ2-7; D is perhaps TRBD2 (5 bases). The CDR3 is made up of 13 amino acids. The ends were cut back, 5 bases at V and 4 bases at J, with 12 bases in the middle. CDR1 is MNHEY, CDR2 SVGAGI, per germline. Written as DNA, the CDR3 is TGTGCCAGCAGTCCCCGAGCGGTTTACGAGCAGTACTTC. The encoded protein is CASSPRAVYEQYF.

This chain connects TRBV5-8 to TRBJ2-3; D might be TRBD2 (6 bases). Germline V gives CDR1 SGHTS, CDR2 YDEGEE. This CDR3 region has 14 residues. V was shortened by 0 bases and J by 7 bases, with 12 bases between the two germline ends. The CDR3 DNA reads TGTGCCAGCAGCTTGGACGGGGGAGGAAATACGCAGTATTTT. As protein: CASSLDGGGNTQYF.

This clone appeared a few times. This rearrangement joins TRBV19 to TRBJ2-7; D possibly corresponds to TRBD2 (5 bases). The length of the CDR3 is 14 residues. The germline V gene encodes CDR1 LNHDA and CDR2 SQIVND (reference sequence). Trimming cost V 7 bases and J 0 bases, with 13 bases left between them. The CDR3 nucleotides are TGTGCCAGTACCCCGAGGGCTAACTCCTACGAGCAGTACTTC. It specifies CASTPRANSYEQYF.

The rearrangement joins TRBV2 to TRBJ1-6; no clear D gene. From germline, CDR1 is SNHLY and CDR2 FYNNEI. This CDR3 has 14 amino acids. V was pared by 1 base and J by 9 bases, with 10 bases between. The CDR3 sequence: CASSEDSGRSPLHF. DNA for the CDR3: TGTGCCAGCAGTGAAGACAGTGGGCGTTCACCCCTCCACTTT.

This clone was recorded once. The chain links TRBV2 to TRBJ1-5; TRBD1 is a possible D gene (5 bases). V gave up 6 bases and J gave up 3 bases, with 12 bases separating them. This CDR3 has 14 amino acids. The germline CDR1 and CDR2 sequences are SNHLY and FYNNEI. The CDR3 is CASRKEGNNQPQHF. CDR3 bases: TGTGCCAGCAGGAAGGAGGGGAACAATCAGCCCCAGCATTTT.

V is TRBV5-1 and J is TRBJ1-6; 10 bases are a match to TRBD1. Germline CDR1 reads SGHRS; CDR2 reads YFSETQ. V gave up 1 base and J gave up 9 bases; unmatched junction bases: 7. The CDR3 consists of 16 residues. The CDR3 spells CASSLSGGTGVSPLHF. CDR3 DNA sequence: TGCGCCAGCAGCTTGTCGGGGGGGACAGGGGTTTCACCCCTCCACTTT.

The chain links TRBV6-5 to TRBJ1-5; TRBD1 matches 7 bases. The junction had 4 bases not matched to a gene; V was cut back by 5 bases and J by 3 bases. This CDR3 comprises 14 residues. CDR1 is MNHEY, CDR2 SVGAGI, per germline. CDR3: CASSMTGYNQPQHF. The DNA for the CDR3 is TGTGCCAGCAGTATGACAGGGTACAATCAGCCCCAGCATTTT.

Worth noting for this clone: The same CDR3 is also encoded by other DNA sequences in this sample. The gene calls are TRBV28 and TRBJ1-1; D unresolved. This CDR3 contains 12 residues. V lost 3 bases, J lost 5 bases, and 7 bases lay in between. Germline V gene sequence: CDR1 MDHEN, CDR2 SYDVKM. DNA for the CDR3: TGTGCCAGCAGTTTTTCGGGGACTGAAGCTTTCTTT. Protein: CASSFSGTEAFF.

The chain is built from TRBV3-1 (or the pseudogene TRBV3-2) and TRBJ1-3; tentatively, D is TRBD1 (5 bases). The CDR3 consists of 16 residues. Germline loops: CDR1 LGHDT, CDR2 YNNKEL (reference sequence). Trimming took 1 base from V and 0 from J, leaving 10 bases between them. The CDR3 DNA follows: TGTGCCAGCAGCCAAGCGGGGGGACGCTCTGGAAACACCATATATTTT. This translates into CASSQAGGRSGNTIYF.

The sample holds one count of this clone. V and J are TRBV6-5 and TRBJ1-4, with D possibly matching TRBD1 (5 bases). Germline V lookup: CDR1 MNHEY, CDR2 SVGAGI. The V and J ends lost 6 bases and 7 bases respectively, with 15 bases between them. The CDR3 covers 14 residues. The CDR3 reads CASRLTGGAEKLFF. For the CDR3, the DNA is TGTGCCAGCAGACTAACAGGAGGGGCTGAAAAACTGTTTTTT.

The chain's CDR3 is CATSDHGTGGLYSNQPQHF. The CDR3 bases are TGTGCCACCAGTGATCACGGGACAGGGGGCCTTTATAGCAATCAGCCCCAGCATTTT. The chain is built from TRBV24-1 and TRBJ1-5; 12 bases align to TRBD1. This CDR3 is built from 19 residues. Germline CDR1 and CDR2: KGHDR and SFDVKD. J lost 0 bases, V lost 3 bases, and 8 bases had no gene match.